This entry lists 22 T cell receptor beta chains sequenced from one sample in a study of post-analysis software for immune sequencing data. Overall study results and limits: Controls showed lower frequencies than patients for roughly five TRBV segments, and TRBV5-6, TRBV5-1 and TRBV20-1 were among these.

No antigens are known for them. The TCR beta cDNA libraries contained unique molecular identifiers. MiXCR, run by TCRdb on the PCR reads, gives a single entry per CDR3 protein. The sample has around 250,000 distinct CDR3 sequences, roughly a third seen once. Sequencing was performed on blood. All receptors come from a girl aged 10 to 17 with multiple sclerosis.

The chain recombines TRBV29-1 with TRBJ2-1; 14 nucleotides align to TRBD2. The CDR3 sequence is 16 residues long. Germline loops: CDR1 SQVTM, CDR2 ANQGSEA. V lost 4 bases, J lost 7 bases, and 9 bases stayed unmatched. DNA of the CDR3: TGCAGCGTTGCTATCGGACTAGCGGGAGGTAGTAATGAGCAGTTCTTC. Protein: CSVAIGLAGGSNEQFF.

The chain is built from TRBV24-1 and TRBJ2-2; D call uncertain. V was trimmed by 7 bases and J by 3 bases, leaving 11 bases between them. The CDR3 sequence is 14 residues long. CDR1 KGHDR and CDR2 SFDVKD come from the germline V gene. The chain's CDR3 is CATRAGVDTGELFF. The DNA for the CDR3 is TGTGCCACCAGGGCTGGGGTCGACACCGGGGAGCTGTTTTTT.

This clonotype was seen repeatedly, ten times or more. This rearrangement joins TRBV12-3 or TRBV12-4 to TRBJ1-5; D gene ambiguous. The CDR3 totals 13 residues. Trimming cost V 3 bases and J 1 base, with 4 bases left between them. The CDR3 spells CASSFGSNQPQHF. The CDR3, as DNA: TGTGCCAGCAGTTTCGGCAGCAATCAGCCCCAGCATTTT.

This clonotype appeared a few times. The rearrangement uses TRBV5-1 and TRBJ1-2; D possibly corresponds to TRBD1 (6 bases). V lost 6 bases and J 2 bases, leaving 17 bases between the germline ends. The CDR3 consists of 15 residues. The germline V gene encodes CDR1 SGHRS and CDR2 YFSETQ. The chain's CDR3 is CASNHATTGNYGYTF. CDR3 bases: TGCGCCAGCAACCACGCCACTACAGGGAACTATGGCTACACCTTC.

This chain uses TRBV20-1 with TRBJ2-3; D is unclear. This CDR3 region has 15 residues. Per the germline V gene, CDR1 is DFQATT and CDR2 is SNEGSKA (reference sequence). V was shortened by 3 bases and J by 1 base, with 14 bases between the two germline ends. In DNA, the CDR3 is TGCAGTGCTAGTCCGGCAGGTGGGGGCACAGATACGCAGTATTTT. This sequence encodes CSASPAGGGTDTQYF.

This clonotype was counted ten times or more. The chain recombines TRBV28 with TRBJ2-1; D not resolved. Trimming stripped 3 bases from V and 4 bases from J, with 16 bases between. Germline values: CDR1 MDHEN, CDR2 SYDVKM. The CDR3 loop spans 16 amino acids. CDR3 DNA: TGTGCCAGCAGTTTCCTCTGGTTGGAGATGTACAATGAGCAGTTCTTC. This encodes CASSFLWLEMYNEQFF.

V usage is TRBV7-2 and J usage is TRBJ1-5, with TRBD1 as a possible D gene (6 bases). Germline V CDR1 and CDR2: SGHTA, FQGNSA. The V end lost 5 bases, the J end lost 3 bases, and 14 bases lay between the germline ends. There are 15 residues in the CDR3. CDR3 nucleotide sequence: TGTGCCAGCAGCGCAGTGGGGGGCGTCAATCAGCCCCAGCATTTT. This encodes CASSAVGGVNQPQHF.

This clonotype was seen a single time. This may be a read error: a much more frequent sequence differs by one nucleotide. The chain employs TRBV7-9 and TRBJ2-1; 8 bases line up with TRBD1. Germline assignment: CDR1 SEHNR and CDR2 FQNEAQ (reference sequence). This CDR3 spans 14 amino acids. CDR3 DNA sequence: TGTGCCGGCAGCTTAGCAACAGGGGGAGTTGAGCAGTTCTTC. This codes for CAGSLATGGVEQFF.

This clonotype was found many times. The chain links TRBV7-9 to TRBJ2-1; no definite D call. Trimming shortened V by 5 bases and J by 0 bases, and 8 bases separated the two germline ends. This CDR3 has 14 amino acids. Germline CDR1 reads SEHNR; CDR2 reads FQNEAQ (reference sequence). This CDR3 is CASSPTSSYNEQFF. For the CDR3, the DNA is TGTGCCAGCAGCCCGACGAGCTCCTACAATGAGCAGTTCTTC.

The rearrangement links TRBV21-1 to TRBJ1-3; the table's D call, TRBD1, has no DNA check behind it. TRBV21-1 is termed a pseudogene. The CDR3 consists of 15 residues. DNA of the CDR3: TGTGCCAGCAGCATATGTTCGGACAGAGGAAACACCATATATTTT. Amino acid sequence: CASSICSDRGNTIYF.

For this clonotype: One end of the junction does not line up with germline, which may come from a read error. The chain recombines TRBV5-1 with TRBJ1-6; weak D call: TRBD1 (6 bases). The CDR3 is made up of 16 amino acids. Per the germline V gene, CDR1 is SGHRS and CDR2 is YFSETQ. As DNA, the CDR3 is TGCGCCGGCAGCCCCTCCGGGACACAAAATAATTCACCCCTCCACTTT. Translated: CAGSPSGTQNNSPLHF.

This clonotype is classed as medium-sized. The V call is TRBV20-1, the J call TRBJ2-1; 8 bases are shared with TRBD2. The CDR3 is 16 amino acids. The germline V gene has CDR1 DFQATT and CDR2 SNEGSKA (reference sequence). Trimming at V came to 4 bases and at J to 0 bases, leaving 8 bases not matched to a gene. The CDR3 here is CSATGASGPSYNEQFF. DNA for the CDR3: TGCAGTGCTACGGGGGCTAGCGGGCCCTCCTACAATGAGCAGTTCTTC.

The chain links TRBV27 to TRBJ2-4; 8 nucleotides line up with TRBD1. V shed 6 bases, J shed 15 bases, and the junction held 19 bases outside the gene matches. CDR3 length equals 15 residues. Germline V gene data show CDR1 as MNHEY and CDR2 as SMNVEV (reference sequence). This CDR3 reads CASSPTGQGWETLYF. For the CDR3, the DNA is TGTGCCAGCAGCCCTACCGGACAGGGATGGGAGACCCTGTACTTC.

V usage is TRBV14 and J usage is TRBJ2-5, with 8 bases matching TRBD1. The ends lost 2 bases at V and 5 bases at J; junction bases unmatched: 7. CDR3 length equals 15 residues. Germline values: CDR1 SGHDN, CDR2 FVKESK. The chain's CDR3 is CASSQSRGRGETQYF. The CDR3 nucleotides are TGTGCCAGCAGCCAAAGCAGGGGGCGCGGGGAGACCCAGTACTTC. Full variable domain (remainder filled in from reference TRBV14 and TRBJ2-5): EAGVTQFPSHSVIEKGQTVTLRCDPISGHDNLYWYRRVMGKEIKFLLHFVKESKQDESGMPNNRFLAERTGGTYSTLKVQPAELEDSGVYFCASSQSRGRGETQYFGPGTRLLVL.

The gene calls are TRBV20-1 and TRBJ1-5; D gene unclear. The CDR3 covers 13 residues. Trimming cost V 6 bases and J 0 bases, with 9 bases left between them. Germline V lookup: CDR1 DFQATT, CDR2 SNEGSKA (reference sequence). The CDR3 here is CSAGPLSNQPQHF. The CDR3 nucleotides read TGCAGTGCCGGGCCCCTTAGCAATCAGCCCCAGCATTTT.

With regard to this clonotype: A read error is likely, as this CDR3 ends without the conserved phenylalanine or tryptophan. This chain's CDR3 is CASGASTDTQYS. The CDR3 DNA sequence: TGTGCCAGCGGGGCGAGCACAGATACGCAGTATTCT. The rearrangement uses TRBV12-3 or TRBV12-4 and TRBJ2-3, with D perhaps matching TRBD1 (5 bases). There are 12 residues in the CDR3. Trimming stripped 8 bases from V and 0 bases from J, with 6 bases between.

In its sample, this clonotype was seen many times. The rearrangement joins TRBV28 to TRBJ1-5, with D uncertain. Trimming cost V 3 bases and J 7 bases, with 13 bases left between them. CDR1 MDHEN and CDR2 SYDVKM come from the germline V gene. CDR3 length: 14 residues. The CDR3 protein is CASSLSGAQQPQHF. Written as DNA, the CDR3 is TGTGCCAGCAGTTTGAGCGGTGCACAGCAGCCCCAGCATTTT.

This clonotype was counted a few times. V is TRBV27 and J is TRBJ1-6; possibly TRBD1 for D (5 bases). This CDR3 has 14 amino acids. V lost 5 bases and J lost 6, with 11 bases in between. CDR1 MNHEY and CDR2 SMNVEV come from the germline V gene (reference sequence). In DNA form, the CDR3 reads TGTGCCAGCAGTACCTGGGGGGGTAATTCACCCCTCCACTTT. This sequence encodes CASSTWGGNSPLHF.

This clonotype was seen ten or more times. The V and J genes are TRBV7-9 and TRBJ2-3; 9 bases fit TRBD2. V shed 6 bases and J 2 bases; nucleotides not matched to a gene: 21. The CDR3 is made up of 20 amino acids. Germline V gene data show CDR1 as SEHNR and CDR2 as FQNEAQ (reference sequence). Here the CDR3 DNA reads TGTGCCAGCAGGGCGGAGTTGGACGCGGGAGGGCCTATATCCACAGATACGCAGTATTTT. Protein: CASRAELDAGGPISTDTQYF.

Details on this clonotype: This may come from a read error, since a much larger clone is one base off. The chain recombines TRBV2 with TRBJ2-3, with TRBD2 matching over 11 bases. The CDR3 extends over 16 amino acids. The V segment lost 5 bases and the J segment 4 bases; nucleotides outside the gene matches: 8. Germline V gene data show CDR1 as SNHLY and CDR2 as FYNNEI. CDR3 in amino acids: CASSPGLAARADTQYF. The CDR3, as DNA: TGTGCCAGCAGTCCGGGACTAGCGGCCCGCGCAGATACGCAGTATTTT.

A word on this clonotype: This may arise from a read error, as a much more abundant clone is one base away. The rearrangement uses TRBV5-1 and TRBJ2-3, with a tentative D call TRBD2 (6 bases). This CDR3 has 14 residues. Germline V gene sequence: CDR1 SGHRS, CDR2 YFSETQ. DNA for the CDR3: TGCGCCAGCAGCTTGGGACTAGACACAGGTACGCAGTATTTT. This sequence encodes CASSLGLDTGTQYF. Drawing the rest from reference TRBV5-1 and TRBJ2-3, the complete variable domain is KAGVTQTPRYLIKTRGQQVTLSCSPISGHRSVSWYQQTPGQGLQFLFEYFSETQRNKGNFPGRFSGRQFSNSRSEMNVSTLELGDSALYLCASSLGLDTGTQYFGPGTRLTVL.

This clonotype was seen at least ten times. This rearrangement joins TRBV7-3 to TRBJ2-3; perhaps TRBD1 as D (6 bases). Looked up from germline, CDR1 is SGHTA and CDR2 is FQGTGA. The CDR3 has 13 residues. The V and J ends lost 5 bases and 5 bases respectively, with 11 bases between them. CDR3 in DNA: TGTGCCAGCAGCCCCCACAGGGAAGATACGCAGTATTTT. This codes for CASSPHREDTQYF.